This T cell receptor beta chain derives from a study of PD-L1 blockade in urothelial cancer. V lost 4 bases, J lost 1 base, and 2 bases stayed unmatched. The CDR3 consists of 14 residues. CDR1 SEHNR and CDR2 FQNEAQ come from the germline V gene (reference sequence). Libraries were prepared by immunoSEQ multiplex PCR; TCRdb keeps only in-frame clonotypes and omits some of them. The data show about 84,000 clones, roughly 87% seen once. Sequenced material: PBMCs, taken around atezolizumab (anti-PD-L1) treatment. This TCR derives from a man in his 70s with urothelial cancer. The genes are TRBV7-9 and TRBJ1-1, with 8 bases identical to TRBD1. CDR3 protein: CASSSTGENTEAFF. CDR3 DNA sequence: TGTGCCAGCAGCTCGACAGGGGAGAACACTGAAGCTTTCTTT.